This TCR beta chain was observed in a study of breast tumors, draining lymph nodes, adjacent tissues. Study-level points and caveats: Luminal-like breast cancer showed significantly greater tumor-nontumor repertoire similarity than basal-like breast cancer did. Tumor repertoires ranked between lymph nodes and nontumor tissue in diversity, with V and J gene preferences.

Breast cancer patients provided tissue from their axillary draining lymph nodes. As for this clonotype: The antigen is not known.

TCRdb fed the multiplex PCR reads into MiXCR, producing one record per CDR3 protein. The sample consists of under 85,000 distinct CDR3 sequences, roughly 19% of them appearing once. This TCR came from a female donor with breast cancer. Some clones in this sample may be carry-over from other donors' samples. The sequenced material came from axillary lymph node tissue.

The CDR3 loop is CASSLKGQGVATNEKLFF. The CDR3, as DNA: TGTGCCAGCAGTTTAAAGGGACAGGGGGTAGCAACTAATGAAAAACTGTTTTTT. The chain has TRBV27 and TRBJ1-4; 11 bases map to TRBD1. This CDR3 has 18 amino acids. Germline assignment: CDR1 MNHEY and CDR2 SMNVEV (reference sequence). With 2 bases clipped from V and 0 bases from J, the junction kept 5 bases outside the gene matches.